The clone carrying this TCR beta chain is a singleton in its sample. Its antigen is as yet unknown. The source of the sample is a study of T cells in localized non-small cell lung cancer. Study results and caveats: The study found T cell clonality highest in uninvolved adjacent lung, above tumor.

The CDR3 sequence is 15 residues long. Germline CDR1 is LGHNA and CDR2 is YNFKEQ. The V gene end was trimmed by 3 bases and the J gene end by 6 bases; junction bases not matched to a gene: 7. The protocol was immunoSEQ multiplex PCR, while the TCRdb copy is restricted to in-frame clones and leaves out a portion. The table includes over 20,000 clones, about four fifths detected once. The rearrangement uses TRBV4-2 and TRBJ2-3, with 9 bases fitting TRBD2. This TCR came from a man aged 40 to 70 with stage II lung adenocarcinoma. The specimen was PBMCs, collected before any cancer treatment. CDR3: CASSQIAGASDTQYF. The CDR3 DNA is TGTGCCAGCAGCCAGATAGCGGGAGCTTCGGATACGCAGTATTTT.